This record looks at one T cell receptor (beta chain) sequence and its context. This record belongs to a study of blood T cells in healthy people across ages. In the study overall: Template switching captured about one barcoded beta molecule per two T cells.

Then a second PCR, running about 6 to 12 cycles, was carried out with a sample-barcoded 5' primer and a J-beta primer mix. TCRdb re-called the 5' RACE reads through MiXCR, storing one row per CDR3 protein. This sample has hundreds of thousands of distinct CDR3 sequences, with roughly two fifths found just once. The sequenced sample consisted of blood. This TCR came from a man older than 75 in good health.

This CDR3 reads CASSPLVGLGEQFF. As DNA, the CDR3 is TGTGCCAGCTCACCACTGGTGGGTCTTGGTGAGCAGTTCTTC. V is TRBV18 and J is TRBJ2-1; D is undetermined. CDR1 and CDR2 from the germline V gene are KGHSH and LQKENI. Between the trimmed V and J ends, which lost 1 base and 9 bases, there was a span of 13 bases. The length of the CDR3 is 14 residues.